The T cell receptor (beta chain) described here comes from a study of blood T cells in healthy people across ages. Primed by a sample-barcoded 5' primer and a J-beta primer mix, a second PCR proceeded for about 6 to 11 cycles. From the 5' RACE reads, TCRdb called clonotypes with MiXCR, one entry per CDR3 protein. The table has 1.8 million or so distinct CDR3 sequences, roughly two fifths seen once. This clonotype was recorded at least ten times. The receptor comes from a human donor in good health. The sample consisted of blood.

The CDR3 sequence: CATSDPPGGEQFF. The CDR3 nucleotides are TGTGCCACCAGTGATCCTCCAGGGGGTGAGCAGTTCTTC. This chain connects TRBV24-1 to TRBJ2-1; 7 bases fit TRBD1. CDR1 KGHDR and CDR2 SFDVKD come from the germline V gene. CDR3 length equals 13 residues. Trimming removed 3 bases from V and 9 bases from J; junction bases left unmatched: 4.